This T cell receptor (beta chain) appears in the sequencing data of a study of cytomegalovirus exposure and HLA in healthy donors. Germline values: CDR1 SGHTA, CDR2 FQGTGA. Trimming took 1 base from V and 3 from J; bases not matched to a gene: 16. This CDR3 region has 20 residues. PCR used 60 Vbeta primers and 13 Jbeta primers. Method: immunoSEQ multiplex PCR; TCRdb's copy keeps in-frame clones and lacks some. The repertoire includes about 220,000 clones, over 65% of them detected once, and roughly 0.6% sits in the top ten. This TCR was sampled from a man aged 18-30 years in good health and CMV-seronegative. The sequenced material came from PBMCs. The chain employs TRBV7-3 and TRBJ2-3; TRBD2 aligns across 10 bases. The CDR3 bases are TGTGCCAGCAGCTTAAGAGGAGTCGGGCTAGCGGGAGTAAGGACAGATACGCAGTATTTT. As protein: CASSLRGVGLAGVRTDTQYF.